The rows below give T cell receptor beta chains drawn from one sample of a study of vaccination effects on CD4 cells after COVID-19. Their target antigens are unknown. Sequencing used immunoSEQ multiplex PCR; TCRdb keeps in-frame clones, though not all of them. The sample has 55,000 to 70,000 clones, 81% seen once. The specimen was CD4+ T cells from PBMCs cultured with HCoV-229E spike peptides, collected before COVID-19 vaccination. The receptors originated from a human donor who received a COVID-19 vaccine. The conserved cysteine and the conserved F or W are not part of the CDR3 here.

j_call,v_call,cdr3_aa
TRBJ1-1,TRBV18,ASSHERGNTEAF
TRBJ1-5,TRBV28,ASRRLGQEYNQPQH
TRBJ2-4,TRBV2,ASMMETTGNIQY
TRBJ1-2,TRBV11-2,ASSYDRQAQGYT
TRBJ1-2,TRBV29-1,SVGQGPDYGYT
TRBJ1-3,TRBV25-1,ASSEPGAGNTIY
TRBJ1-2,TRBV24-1,ATSDPAQGSGYT
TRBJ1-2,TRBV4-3,ASSQQGNLNYGYT
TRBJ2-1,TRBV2,ASSELSGGYNEQF
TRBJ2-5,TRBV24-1,ATSGQGGFQETQY
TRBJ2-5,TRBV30,AWSVKETQY
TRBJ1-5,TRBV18,ASSLTSHSNQPQH
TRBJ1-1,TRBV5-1,ASSYQVGNTEAF
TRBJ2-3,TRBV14,ASSQVRPGLLSSSTDTQY
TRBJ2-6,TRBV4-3,ASSQDPDGANVLT
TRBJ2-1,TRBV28,ASSFRSSYNEQF
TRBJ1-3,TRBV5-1,ASREGQGADFSGNTIY
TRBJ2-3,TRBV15,ATSRGGQGADTQY
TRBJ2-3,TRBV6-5,ASKRDRATDTQY
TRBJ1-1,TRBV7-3,ASSPQTGNTEAF
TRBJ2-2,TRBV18,ASSPQGNTGELF
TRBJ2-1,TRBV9,ASSVGQGAYEQF
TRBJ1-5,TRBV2,ASSDDGVSNQPQH
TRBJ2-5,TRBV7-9,ASSSGTGRGETQY
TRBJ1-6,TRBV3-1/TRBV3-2,ASSPQTGGRGSLH
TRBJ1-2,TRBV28,ASSLKGYGYT
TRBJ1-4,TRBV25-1,ASRRGQEKLF
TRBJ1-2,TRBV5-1,ATSPGDRGKYNYGYT
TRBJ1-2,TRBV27,ASSFMPGQGNYGYT
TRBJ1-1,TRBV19,ASTFVTGVTEAF
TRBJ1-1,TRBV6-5,ASSRGGWDTEAF
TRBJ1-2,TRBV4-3,ASSPGRPYGYT
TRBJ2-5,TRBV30,AWSVLETQY